This T cell receptor beta chain was sequenced during a study of blood T cells in healthy people across ages. About the research overall: Per two T cells, template switching captured roughly one barcoded beta molecule.

Study results and caveats: Roughly linear declines in TCR beta diversity per million T cells occurred with age.

Aged roughly 6 to 100, donors were systemically healthy Caucasians from Russia. This clonotype was seen more than once but under ten times. Its target is unknown. CDR3 size: 15 residues. V was clipped by 5 bases and J by 2 bases, with 15 bases between them. Then a second PCR, running about 6 to 12 cycles, was carried out with a sample-barcoded 5' primer and a J-beta primer mix. Each cDNA molecule, via a template-switch adaptor with 12 random nucleotides, was tagged. Each CDR3 protein gets one entry after TCRdb re-called the 5' RACE reads with MiXCR. There are about 1.5 million distinct CDR3 sequences in the sample; 42% occur only once, and just over 4% lies in the top ten.

This clonotype originated in a woman between 18 and 29 years old in good health. The chain combines TRBV12-3 or TRBV12-4 with TRBJ1-2; perhaps TRBD1 as D (5 bases). Sequencing was carried out using blood. CDR3 in amino acids: CASSLHSTVNYGYTF. The CDR3 DNA reads TGTGCCAGCAGTCTACACTCGACAGTGAACTATGGCTACACCTTC.